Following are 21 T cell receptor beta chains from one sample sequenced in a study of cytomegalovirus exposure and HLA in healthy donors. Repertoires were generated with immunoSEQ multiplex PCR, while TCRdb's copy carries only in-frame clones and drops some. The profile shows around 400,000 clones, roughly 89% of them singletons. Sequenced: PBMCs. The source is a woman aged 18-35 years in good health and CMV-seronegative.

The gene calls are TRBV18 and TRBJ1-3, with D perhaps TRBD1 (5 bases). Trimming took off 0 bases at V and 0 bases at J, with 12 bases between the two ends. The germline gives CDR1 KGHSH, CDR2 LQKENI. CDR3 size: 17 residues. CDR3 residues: CASSPPAQASSGNTIYF. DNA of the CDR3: TGTGCCAGCTCACCACCGGCACAGGCAAGCTCTGGAAACACCATATATTTT.

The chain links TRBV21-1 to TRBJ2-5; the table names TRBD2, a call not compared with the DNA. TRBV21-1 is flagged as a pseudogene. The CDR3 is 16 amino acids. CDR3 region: CASSKARGSPNETQYF. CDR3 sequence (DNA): TGTGCCAGCAGCAAAGCTAGAGGGAGTCCCAATGAGACCCAGTACTTC.

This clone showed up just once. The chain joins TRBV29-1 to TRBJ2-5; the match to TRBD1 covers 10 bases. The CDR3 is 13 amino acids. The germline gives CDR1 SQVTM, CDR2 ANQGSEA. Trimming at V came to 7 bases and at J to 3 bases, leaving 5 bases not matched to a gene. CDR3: CSAPGTGEETQYF. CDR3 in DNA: TGCAGCGCCCCCGGGACAGGGGAAGAGACCCAGTACTTC.

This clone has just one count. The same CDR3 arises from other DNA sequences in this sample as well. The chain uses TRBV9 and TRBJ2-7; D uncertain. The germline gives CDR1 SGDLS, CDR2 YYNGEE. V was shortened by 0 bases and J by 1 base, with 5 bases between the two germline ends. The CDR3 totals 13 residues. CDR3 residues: CASSVGGSYEQYF. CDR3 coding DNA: TGTGCCAGCAGCGTAGGCGGATCCTACGAGCAGTACTTC.

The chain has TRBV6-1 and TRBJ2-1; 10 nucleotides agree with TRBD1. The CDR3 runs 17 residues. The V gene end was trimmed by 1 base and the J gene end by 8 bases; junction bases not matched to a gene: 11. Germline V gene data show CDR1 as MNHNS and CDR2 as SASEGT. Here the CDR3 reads CASSEVRGGQGIDEQFF. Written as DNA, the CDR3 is TGTGCCAGCAGTGAAGTTAGGGGGGGACAGGGGATCGATGAGCAGTTCTTC.

DNA of the CDR3: TGTGCCAGCAGGGTATGGCAGGGCAATCAGCCCCAGCATTTT. It is translated as CASRVWQGNQPQHF. The V call is TRBV6-5, the J call TRBJ1-5; D gene unclear. The V end lost 6 bases, the J end lost 2 bases, and 11 bases lay between the germline ends. Germline CDR1 reads MNHEY; CDR2 reads SVGAGI. The CDR3 has 14 residues.

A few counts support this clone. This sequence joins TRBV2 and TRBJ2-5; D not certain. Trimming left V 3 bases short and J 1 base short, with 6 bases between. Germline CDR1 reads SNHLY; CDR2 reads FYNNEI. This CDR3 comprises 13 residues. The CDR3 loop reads CASSDYSQETQYF. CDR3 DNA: TGTGCCAGCAGTGATTACAGCCAAGAGACCCAGTACTTC.

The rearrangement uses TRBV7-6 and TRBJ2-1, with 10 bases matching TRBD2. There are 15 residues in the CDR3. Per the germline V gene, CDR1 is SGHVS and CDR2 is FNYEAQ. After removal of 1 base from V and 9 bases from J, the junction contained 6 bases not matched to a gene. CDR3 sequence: CASSLEREGLGEQFF. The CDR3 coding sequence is TGTGCCAGCAGCTTAGAGCGGGAGGGCCTGGGTGAGCAGTTCTTC.

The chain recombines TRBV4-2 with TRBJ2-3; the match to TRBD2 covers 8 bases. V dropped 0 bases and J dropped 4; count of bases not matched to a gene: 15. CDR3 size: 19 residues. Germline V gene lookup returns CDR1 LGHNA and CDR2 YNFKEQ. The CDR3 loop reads CASSQEWLKDGGAADTQYF. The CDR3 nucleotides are TGTGCCAGCAGCCAAGAATGGCTTAAGGACGGGGGGGCGGCAGATACGCAGTATTTT.

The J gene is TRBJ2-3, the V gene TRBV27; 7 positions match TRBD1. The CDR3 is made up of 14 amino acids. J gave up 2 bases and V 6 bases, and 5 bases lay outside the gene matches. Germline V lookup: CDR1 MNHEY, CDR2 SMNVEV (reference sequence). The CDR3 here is CASSLTGYTDTQYF. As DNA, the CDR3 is TGTGCCAGCAGCCTGACAGGGTACACAGATACGCAGTATTTT.

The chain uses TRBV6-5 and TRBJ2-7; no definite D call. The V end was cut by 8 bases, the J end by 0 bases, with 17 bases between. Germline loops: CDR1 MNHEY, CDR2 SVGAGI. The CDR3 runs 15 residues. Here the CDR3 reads CASRFFEGGSYEQYF. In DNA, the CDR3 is TGTGCCAGCCGCTTTTTCGAAGGCGGCTCCTACGAGCAGTACTTC.

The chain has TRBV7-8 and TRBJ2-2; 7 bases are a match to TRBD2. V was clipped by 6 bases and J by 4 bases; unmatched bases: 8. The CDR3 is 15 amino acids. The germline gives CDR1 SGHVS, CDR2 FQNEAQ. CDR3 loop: CASSWGGVGTGELFF. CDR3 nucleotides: TGTGCCAGCAGTTGGGGGGGAGTTGGCACCGGGGAGCTGTTTTTT.

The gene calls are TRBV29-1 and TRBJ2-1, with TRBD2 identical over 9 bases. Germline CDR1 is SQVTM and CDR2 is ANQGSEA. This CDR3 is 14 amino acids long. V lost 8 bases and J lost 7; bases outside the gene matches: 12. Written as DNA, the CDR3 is TGCAGCTTCTATTGGGCTAGCGGGAATAATGAGCAGTTCTTC. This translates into CSFYWASGNNEQFF.

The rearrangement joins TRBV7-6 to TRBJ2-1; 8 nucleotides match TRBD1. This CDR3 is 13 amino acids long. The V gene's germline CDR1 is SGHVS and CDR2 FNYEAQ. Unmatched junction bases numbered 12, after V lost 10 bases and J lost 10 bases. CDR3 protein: CATVGQGAREQFF. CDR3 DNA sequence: TGTGCCACCGTAGGGCAGGGGGCCAGGGAGCAGTTCTTC.

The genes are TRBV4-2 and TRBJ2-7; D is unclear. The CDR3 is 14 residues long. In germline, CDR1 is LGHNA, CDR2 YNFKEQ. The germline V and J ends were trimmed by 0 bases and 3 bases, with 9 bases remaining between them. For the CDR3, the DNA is TGTGCCAGCAGCCAAGAGGGCAGCTTCTACGAGCAGTACTTC. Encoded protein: CASSQEGSFYEQYF.

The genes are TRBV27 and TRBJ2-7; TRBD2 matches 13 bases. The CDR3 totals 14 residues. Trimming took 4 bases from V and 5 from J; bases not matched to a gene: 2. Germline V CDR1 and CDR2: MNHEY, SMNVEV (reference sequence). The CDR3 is CASSYGLAGDEQYF. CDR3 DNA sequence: TGTGCCAGCAGTTACGGACTAGCGGGAGACGAGCAGTACTTC.

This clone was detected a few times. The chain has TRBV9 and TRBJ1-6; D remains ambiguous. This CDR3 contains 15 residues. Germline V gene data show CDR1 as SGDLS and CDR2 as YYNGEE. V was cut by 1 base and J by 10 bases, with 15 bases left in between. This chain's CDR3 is CASSVRERFLSPLHF. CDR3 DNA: TGTGCCAGCAGCGTACGGGAACGGTTTTTGTCACCCCTCCACTTT.

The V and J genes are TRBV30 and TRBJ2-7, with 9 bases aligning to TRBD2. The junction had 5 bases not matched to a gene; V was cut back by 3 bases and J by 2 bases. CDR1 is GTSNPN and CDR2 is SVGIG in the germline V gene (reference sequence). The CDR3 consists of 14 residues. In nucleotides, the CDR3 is TGTGCCTGGAGGGGGCTAGCGGGAACCTACGAGCAGTACTTC. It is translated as CAWRGLAGTYEQYF.

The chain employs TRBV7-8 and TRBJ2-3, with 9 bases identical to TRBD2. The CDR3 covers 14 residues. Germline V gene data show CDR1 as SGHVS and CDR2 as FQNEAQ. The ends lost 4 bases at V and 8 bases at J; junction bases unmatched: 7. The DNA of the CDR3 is TGTGCCAGCAGCTCTAGCGGGACGCCGGGTACGCAGTATTTT. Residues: CASSSSGTPGTQYF. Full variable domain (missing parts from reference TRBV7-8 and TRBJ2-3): GAGVSQSPRYKVAKRGQDVALRCDPISGHVSLFWYQQALGQGPEFLTYFQNEAQLDKSGLPSDRFFAERPEGSVSTLKIQRTQQEDSAVYLCASSSSGTPGTQYFGPGTRLTVL.

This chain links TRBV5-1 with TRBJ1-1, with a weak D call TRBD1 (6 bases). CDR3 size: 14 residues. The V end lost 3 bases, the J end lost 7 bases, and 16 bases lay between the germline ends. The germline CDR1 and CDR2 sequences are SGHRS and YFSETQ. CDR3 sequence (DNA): TGCGCCAGCAGCTCCCGAGGGGGGGCGTATGAAGCTTTCTTT. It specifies CASSSRGGAYEAFF.

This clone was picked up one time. As DNA, the CDR3 is TGTGCCAGCAGGAGGGACACTCCATTCAATGAGCAGTTCTTC. This codes for CASRRDTPFNEQFF. The chain joins TRBV25-1 to TRBJ2-1, with D maybe TRBD1 (6 bases). The length of the CDR3 is 14 residues. Germline CDR1 is MGHDK and CDR2 is SYGVNS. Trimming took 6 bases from V and 6 from J, leaving 15 bases between them.